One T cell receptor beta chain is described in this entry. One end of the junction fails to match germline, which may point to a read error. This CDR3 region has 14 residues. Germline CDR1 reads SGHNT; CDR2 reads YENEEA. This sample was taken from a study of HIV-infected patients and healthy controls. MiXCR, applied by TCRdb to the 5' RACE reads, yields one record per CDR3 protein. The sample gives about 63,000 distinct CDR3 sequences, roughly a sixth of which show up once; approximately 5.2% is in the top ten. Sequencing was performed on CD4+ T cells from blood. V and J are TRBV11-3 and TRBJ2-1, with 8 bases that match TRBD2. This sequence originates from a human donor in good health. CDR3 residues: CASRPSTSADEQFF. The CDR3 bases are TGTGCCAGCAGGCCCTCGACTAGCGCTGATGAGCAGTTTTTC.